A selection of T cell receptor beta chains follows, all from one sample in a study of blood T cell repertoires in COVID-19. Libraries were prepared by immunoSEQ multiplex PCR; TCRdb keeps only in-frame clonotypes and omits some of them. The sample gives around 100,000 clones, approximately 84% of which show up once; more than 9% is in the top ten. The sequenced sample consisted of peripheral blood. The receptors come from a man in his forties or fifties with active or convalescent COVID-19. Both conserved end residues are part of each CDR3. D genes are given only for firm matches. Some rows mark clone size as missing; the rest say once, few, many or name a class of expanded clone.

j_gene,v_gene,d_gene,abundance,CDR3nt,CDR3aa
TRBJ1-2,TRBV4-1,NA,NA,TGCGCCAGCAGCCGATCAAGAGAACAGGCCTATGGCTACACCTTC,CASSRSREQAYGYTF
TRBJ1-2,TRBV4-3,NA,few,TGCGCCAGCAGGCAAGAGGTGGGGGCAAGCAGTGGCTACACCTTC,CASRQEVGASSGYTF
TRBJ1-3,TRBV27,NA,NA,TGTGCCAGCAGTTTATCGGGGGCGGCGGGAAACACCATATATTTT,CASSLSGAAGNTIYF
TRBJ2-7,TRBV3-1/TRBV3-2,NA,few,TGTGCCAGCAGCCCCTCCAGGGAACACGAGCAGTACTTC,CASSPSREHEQYF
TRBJ1-1,TRBV12-5,NA,NA,TGTGCTAGTGTTCAGGGGACCTCAACGGCCACTGAAGCTTTCTTT,CASVQGTSTATEAFF
TRBJ1-4,TRBV7-9,NA,NA,TGTGCCAGCAGCTTAGATCTCGGGGTTAATGAAAAACTGTTTTTT,CASSLDLGVNEKLFF
TRBJ2-7,TRBV18,NA,NA,TGTGCCAGCTCACCTCAGGGATCGTCCTACGAGCAGTACTTC,CASSPQGSSYEQYF
TRBJ1-5,TRBV18,TRBD1,NA,TGTGCCAGCTCAAGAGACAGGGAGGAGCCCCAGCATTTT,CASSRDREEPQHF
TRBJ2-2,TRBV3-1/TRBV3-2,NA,NA,TGTGCCAGCAGCCAAGGGCTAGCCGGGAACACCGGGGAGCTGTTTTTT,CASSQGLAGNTGELFF
TRBJ1-5,TRBV7-6,NA,NA,TGTGCCAGCAGGGGGAGGGACCCCAGCAATCAGCCCCAGCATTTT,CASRGRDPSNQPQHF
TRBJ2-2,TRBV4-2,TRBD2,NA,TGTGCCAGCAGCCAAGATCAGGGGCTAGCGGGGAACACCGGGGAGCTGTTTTTT,CASSQDQGLAGNTGELFF
TRBJ2-2,TRBV18,TRBD1,NA,TGTGCCAGCTCACCACGACAGGGGGACACCGGGGAGCTGTTTTTT,CASSPRQGDTGELFF
TRBJ1-2,TRBV3-1/TRBV3-2,NA,NA,TGTGCCAGCAGCCAAGTCTCCGTTGGCTACACCTTC,CASSQVSVGYTF
TRBJ1-6,TRBV18,NA,NA,TGTGCCAGCTCACTACAGGGTGACTATAATTCACCCCTCCACTTT,CASSLQGDYNSPLHF
TRBJ1-1,TRBV5-1,NA,NA,TGCGCCAGCATCGGTGGGGGGTCCATGAACACTGAAGCTTTCTTT,CASIGGGSMNTEAFF
TRBJ2-5,TRBV12-3/TRBV12-4,NA,NA,TGTGCCAGCAGATCGCAAGAGACCCAGTACTTC,CASRSQETQYF
TRBJ2-1,TRBV2,NA,NA,TGTGCCAGCAGTGCCTCGACAGGAAACTTCTACAATGAGCAGTTCTTC,CASSASTGNFYNEQFF
TRBJ1-1,TRBV3-1/TRBV3-2,NA,NA,TGTGCCAGCAGCCAAGGAGCGGGGGGCACTGAAGCTTTCTTT,CASSQGAGGTEAFF
TRBJ1-1,TRBV11-2,TRBD1,NA,TGTGCCAGCAGCCTCGACTGGACAGGCCCGAACACTGAAGCTTTCTTT,CASSLDWTGPNTEAFF
TRBJ2-2,TRBV5-6,TRBD2,once,TGTGCCAGCAGCTTAGGACTAGCCGCCGGGGAGCTGTTTTTT,CASSLGLAAGELFF
TRBJ1-3,TRBV18,NA,NA,TGTGCCAGCTCACCTTACGGTCCATCAGGGACTGGAAACACCATATATTTT,CASSPYGPSGTGNTIYF
TRBJ2-3,TRBV3-1/TRBV3-2,TRBD1,NA,TGTGCCAGCAGCCACGCCGACAGGGGGCCAGGAGTGGCGCAGTATTTT,CASSHADRGPGVAQYF
TRBJ2-5,TRBV7-3,NA,NA,TGTGCCAGCAGCCGATCTACGTCCGAGACCCAGTACTTC,CASSRSTSETQYF
TRBJ2-5,TRBV9,TRBD1,NA,TGTGCCAGCAGCGTAGCCCCTCACAGGGGAGAGACCCAGTACTTC,CASSVAPHRGETQYF
TRBJ1-4,TRBV18,NA,NA,TGTGCCAGCTCACCTTCGGGAATGTCCGCAACTAATGAAAAACTGTTTTTT,CASSPSGMSATNEKLFF
TRBJ1-1,TRBV7-9,TRBD1,NA,TGTGCCAGCTTCGCCCCTTGGGGGACAGTCGATCTGAACACTGAAGCTTTCTTT,CASFAPWGTVDLNTEAFF
TRBJ1-5,TRBV5-5,TRBD1,NA,TGTGCCAGCAGCTTAGGACAGGGACGGCAGCCCCAGCATTTT,CASSLGQGRQPQHF
TRBJ1-5,TRBV19,NA,NA,TGTGCCAGTAGACAGCTTAGCAATCAGCCCCAGCATTTT,CASRQLSNQPQHF
TRBJ1-5,TRBV7-8,NA,NA,TGTGCCAGCAGCTTAGGACAGATCGGGCAGCCCCAGCATTTT,CASSLGQIGQPQHF
TRBJ2-4,TRBV7-9,TRBD2,few,TGTGCCAGCAGCTTAGTTGTAGCGGGAAAAAACATTCAGTACTTC,CASSLVVAGKNIQYF
TRBJ2-7,TRBV12-3/TRBV12-4,TRBD1,NA,TGTGCCAGCGCTCGACCCGGGACAGGGTTGTACTTC,CASARPGTGLYF
TRBJ2-1,TRBV2,TRBD2,once,TGTGCCAGCATTACTACCGGGACTAGCGGGTCCGATGAGCAGTTCTTC,CASITTGTSGSDEQFF
TRBJ1-2,TRBV30,TRBD1,NA,TGTGCCTGGAGTGTACAGGGGGGCTATGGCTACACCTTC,CAWSVQGGYGYTF
TRBJ2-2,TRBV7-3,NA,NA,TGTGCCAGCAGCCCCCAGGTGGTGAACACCGGGGAGCTGTTTTTT,CASSPQVVNTGELFF
TRBJ2-7,TRBV9,TRBD2,NA,TGTGCCAGCAGCGTAGGAGTAGCGGGGGGACTGCTGGGGGAGCAGTACTTC,CASSVGVAGGLLGEQYF
TRBJ2-7,TRBV6-1,TRBD1,NA,TGTGCCAGCAGTGAATCGACAGGGGTGGTCGAGCAGTACTTC,CASSESTGVVEQYF
TRBJ2-5,TRBV19,TRBD2,NA,TGTGCCAGTAGTATCCTGGCCGGGGGGGGCCAAGAGACCCAGTACTTC,CASSILAGGGQETQYF
TRBJ1-2,TRBV13,NA,NA,TGTGCCAGCAGCTTAGGCCAGGGGAACTATGGCTACACCTTC,CASSLGQGNYGYTF
TRBJ2-5,TRBV7-2,TRBD2,NA,TGTGCCAGCAGTTATAGCGGGGGGCAAGAGACCCAGTACTTC,CASSYSGGQETQYF
TRBJ2-7,TRBV10-2,NA,NA,TGCGCCAGCAGTGAGCTGTACGGCTACGAGCAGTACTTC,CASSELYGYEQYF
TRBJ2-1,TRBV7-2,TRBD1,NA,TGTGCCAGCAGCTTAGCCCGACTGGACAGGGAGGCCTACAATGAGCAGTTCTTC,CASSLARLDREAYNEQFF